The rows below give T cell receptor beta chains drawn from one sample of a study of T cells in Graves' hyperthyroidism and ophthalmopathy. One entry per CDR3 protein, called by TCRdb with MiXCR from the multiplex PCR reads. This sample yields under 300,000 distinct CDR3 sequences, of which approximately 12% are seen a single time; almost 8% belongs to the top ten. Material: blood. The receptors were sampled from a woman aged 25-40 years with Graves' hyperthyroidism that later progressed to Graves' ophthalmopathy. CDR3s include the opening cysteine and the closing phenylalanine or tryptophan. Fields, in order: D gene, V gene, J gene, clone size, CDR3 protein, CDR3 DNA. A D gene is named only where the DNA matches it firmly. Size tells how often a clone was seen (once, few, many) or the class of an expanded clone, and some rows leave it out.

.	TRBV7-2	TRBJ2-1	.	CASTPSPLNEQFF	TGTGCCAGCACCCCTTCCCCACTCAATGAGCAGTTCTTC
.	TRBV2	TRBJ1-5	many	CASSLEAGNQPQHF	TGTGCCAGCAGCCTAGAAGCGGGCAATCAGCCCCAGCATTTT
TRBD2	TRBV24-1	TRBJ2-5	.	CATSDSGTRETQYF	TGTGCCACCAGTGATTCCGGGACTAGAGAGACCCAGTACTTC
.	TRBV7-9	TRBJ2-5	many	CASSSRTVQETQYF	TGTGCCAGCAGCTCGAGGACGGTCCAAGAGACCCAGTACTTC
.	TRBV4-3	TRBJ1-1	.	CASSQAASYMNTEAFF	TGCGCCAGCAGCCAAGCGGCCAGTTACATGAACACTGAAGCTTTCTTT
.	TRBV6-4	TRBJ2-3	.	CASSTLGGTDTQYF	TGTGCCAGCAGTACACTTGGGGGCACAGATACGCAGTATTTT
TRBD2	TRBV3-1	TRBJ2-1	many	CASSQEPSGRPYNEQFF	TGTGCCAGCAGCCAAGAGCCTAGCGGGAGGCCTTACAATGAGCAGTTCTTC
.	TRBV15	TRBJ2-2	many	CATSRESGELFF	TGTGCCACCAGCAGAGAATCCGGGGAGCTGTTTTTT
.	TRBV28	TRBJ2-7	many	CASSLTRSYEQYF	TGTGCCAGCAGTTTGACCCGCTCCTACGAGCAGTACTTC
.	TRBV10-3	TRBJ2-3	few	CAISAEQGAQYF	TGTGCCATCAGTGCAGAACAGGGAGCGCAGTATTTT
.	TRBV5-1	TRBJ2-1	many	CASSSKTVYNEQFF	TGCGCCAGCAGCTCCAAAACAGTGTACAATGAGCAGTTCTTC
.	TRBV6-1	TRBJ2-1	few	CASRVTDYTNEQFF	TGTGCCAGCAGAGTCACGGACTACACCAATGAGCAGTTCTTC
.	TRBV12-3/TRBV12-4	TRBJ2-3	many	CASSVERGGNSPDTQYF	TGTGCCAGCAGTGTAGAAAGGGGCGGGAATAGCCCAGATACGCAGTATTTT
TRBD2	TRBV7-8	TRBJ2-3	many	CASSGWTSGSTDTQYF	TGTGCCAGCAGCGGTTGGACTAGCGGGAGCACAGATACGCAGTATTTT
.	TRBV28	TRBJ2-5	many	CASSLLKGSPETQYF	TGTGCCAGCAGTTTATTAAAGGGCAGTCCAGAGACCCAGTACTTC
TRBD2	TRBV30	TRBJ2-7	.	CAWSGTSLGTLHYEQYF	TGTGCCTGGAGCGGGACTAGCTTGGGGACCCTACACTACGAACAGTACTTC
.	TRBV2	TRBJ1-2	.	CASSEKGTSFGYTF	TGTGCCAGCAGTGAAAAGGGAACGTCGTTCGGCTACACCTTC
TRBD2	TRBV30	TRBJ2-2	many	CAWGGTSAGELFF	TGTGCCTGGGGGGGGACTAGCGCCGGGGAGCTGTTTTTT
.	TRBV6-1	TRBJ1-2	many	CASSGPGTLYGYTF	TGTGCCAGCAGTGGACCCGGGACCCTTTATGGCTACACCTTC
TRBD1	TRBV7-3	TRBJ1-1	many	CASSSGQGTEAFF	TGTGCCAGCAGCTCAGGACAGGGCACTGAAGCTTTCTTT
.	TRBV29-1	TRBJ2-1	.	CSVAISSYNEQFF	TGCAGCGTTGCGATAAGCTCCTACAATGAGCAGTTCTTC